This T cell receptor (beta chain) was documented in a study of CD8 T cells in ankylosing spondylitis. This clonotype was seen repeatedly, ten times or more. Its target is not known. Overall study results and limits: The study identified a TCR beta motif of eight highly homologous variants that appeared characteristic of ankylosing spondylitis blood.

TCRdb reprocessed the 5' RACE reads with MiXCR, giving one entry per CDR3 protein. The data hold under 15,000 distinct CDR3 sequences, with approximately 2.5% observed a single time. The V and J ends lost 6 bases and 6 bases respectively, with 21 bases between them. This CDR3 region has 15 residues. The germline V gene encodes CDR1 SGDLS and CDR2 YYNGEE. J is TRBJ1-2 and V is TRBV9; D is ambiguous. This receptor was taken from a male donor with ankylosing spondylitis or in good health (not recorded which). Material: blood, either unsorted or a sorted T cell fraction (not recorded which). The CDR3, as DNA: TGTGCCAGCACGCTCGGGGTTTGGTCTGAAAATGGCTACACCTTC. This encodes CASTLGVWSENGYTF.